The present TCR beta chain was sequenced within a study of T cells after yellow fever vaccination. Study-level background: The SMART-Seq v4 Ultra Low Input method served to prepare the low-cell-number fractions. Study-wide results and limits: The booster saw the reappearance of most primary-vaccination clones (more than 95% CD4, around 88% CD8). Just a small share of clonotypes turned up in the CD4 compartment as well as the CD8 compartment.

The germline V gene has CDR1 SGHRS and CDR2 YFSETQ. The CDR3 covers 15 residues. The ends lost 4 bases at V and 3 bases at J; junction bases unmatched: 7. Template switching by 5'RACE produced TCR cDNA, adding a universal primer site and UMIs. Each CDR3 protein gets one entry after TCRdb re-called the 5' RACE reads with MiXCR. The profile covers some 300,000 distinct CDR3 sequences, with 7.5% to 9.5% appearing a single time and around 3.5% taken by the ten largest. This clonotype has at least ten counts. Antigen unknown. The sample was CD4+ T cells sorted from PBMCs, taken 5 days after the yellow fever booster vaccination. The genes are TRBV5-1 and TRBJ1-2; TRBD1 aligns across 9 bases. The sequence came from a man between 18 and 35 years old who received the YFV17D yellow fever vaccine. CDR3 DNA: TGCGCCAGCAGCCCGACAGGGGGACCCGACTATGGCTACACCTTC. Its protein product is CASSPTGGPDYGYTF.